A single T cell receptor beta chain is shown here with its context. V was clipped by 0 bases and J by 9 bases, with 6 bases between them. Germline lookup yields CDR1 GTSNPN and CDR2 SVGIG (reference sequence). The CDR3 is made up of 12 amino acids. These data belong to a study of T cell changes during pregnancy in multiple sclerosis. Using immunoSEQ multiplex PCR, the repertoire was profiled, and TCRdb retains in-frame clones only, with some absent. The table includes just under 60,000 clones, approximately 92% detected once. This chain links TRBV30 with TRBJ1-6, with D unclear. The sequence derives from a female donor with multiple sclerosis, enrolled in a pregnancy study. Specimen: peripheral blood, collected in the first trimester of pregnancy. The CDR3 loop reads CAWSVPGSPLHF. In nucleotides, the CDR3 is TGTGCCTGGAGTGTGCCGGGTTCACCCCTCCACTTT.